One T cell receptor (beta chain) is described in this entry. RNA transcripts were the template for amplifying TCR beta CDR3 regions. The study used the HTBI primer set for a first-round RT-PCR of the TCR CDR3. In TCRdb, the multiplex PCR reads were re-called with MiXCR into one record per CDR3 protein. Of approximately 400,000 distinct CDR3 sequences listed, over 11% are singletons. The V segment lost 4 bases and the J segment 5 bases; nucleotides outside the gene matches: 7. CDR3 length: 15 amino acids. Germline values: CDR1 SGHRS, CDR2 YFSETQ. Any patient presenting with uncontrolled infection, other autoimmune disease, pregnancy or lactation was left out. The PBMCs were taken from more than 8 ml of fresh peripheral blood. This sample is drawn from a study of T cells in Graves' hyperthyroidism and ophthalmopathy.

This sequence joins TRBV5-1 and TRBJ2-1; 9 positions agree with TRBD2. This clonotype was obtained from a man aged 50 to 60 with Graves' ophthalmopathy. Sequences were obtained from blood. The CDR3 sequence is CASSPGLASNNEQFF. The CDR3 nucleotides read TGCGCCAGCAGCCCAGGACTAGCGTCCAACAATGAGCAGTTCTTC.